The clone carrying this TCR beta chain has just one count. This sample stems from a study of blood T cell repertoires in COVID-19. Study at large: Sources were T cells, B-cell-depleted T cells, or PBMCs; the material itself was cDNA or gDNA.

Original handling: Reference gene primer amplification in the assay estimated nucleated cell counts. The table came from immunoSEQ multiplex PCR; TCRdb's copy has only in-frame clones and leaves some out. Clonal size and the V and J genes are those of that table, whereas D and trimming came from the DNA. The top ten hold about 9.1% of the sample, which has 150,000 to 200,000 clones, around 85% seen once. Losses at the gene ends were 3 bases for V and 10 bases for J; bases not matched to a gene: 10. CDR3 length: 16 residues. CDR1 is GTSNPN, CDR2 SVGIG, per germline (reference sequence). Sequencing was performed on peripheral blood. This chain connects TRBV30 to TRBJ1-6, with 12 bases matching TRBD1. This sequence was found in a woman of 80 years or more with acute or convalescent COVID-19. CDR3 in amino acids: CAWSAPGTGGRSPLHF. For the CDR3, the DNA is TGTGCCTGGAGCGCTCCCGGGACAGGGGGCAGGTCACCCCTCCACTTT.